The next 26 T cell receptor beta chains were all read from a single sample in a study of OX40 agonist ivuxolimab in advanced cancers. Using immunoSEQ multiplex PCR, the repertoire was profiled, and TCRdb retains in-frame clones only, with some absent. The profile covers about 58,000 clones, with 87% appearing a single time and just over 0.6% taken by the ten largest. The input for sequencing was CD4+ or CD8+ T cells sorted from blood, taken in a trial of the OX40 agonist ivuxolimab. These receptors originate from an adult with an advanced solid tumor such as melanoma, head and neck, liver or kidney cancer.

V is TRBV2 and J is TRBJ2-5, with 8 bases that match TRBD1. The CDR3 loop spans 15 amino acids. Trimming cost V 6 bases and J 1 base; bases outside gene matches: 7. CDR1 and CDR2 (germline): SNHLY, FYNNEI. The CDR3 is CASRGTGILQETQYF. The CDR3 nucleotides are TGTGCCAGCAGAGGGACAGGAATTCTCCAAGAGACCCAGTACTTC.

The CDR3 nucleotides read TGTGCCAGCAGCTTAGATCGACTAGTGATTGGGGAGCTGTTTTTT. It translates to CASSLDRLVIGELFF. The chain employs TRBV7-2 and TRBJ2-2; D might be TRBD2 (6 bases). Germline CDR1 reads SGHTA; CDR2 reads FQGNSA. The CDR3 runs 15 residues. Trimming left V 1 base short and J 8 bases short, with 14 bases between.

The genes are TRBV10-3 and TRBJ2-3; 7 nucleotides align to TRBD2. The CDR3 sequence is 14 residues long. CDR1 is ENHRY and CDR2 is SYGVKD in the germline V gene. Trimming cost V 6 bases and J 2 bases; bases outside gene matches: 5. The CDR3 sequence: CAISPGTTTDTQYF. As DNA, the CDR3 is TGTGCCATCAGCCCCGGGACTACCACAGATACGCAGTATTTT.

The chain joins TRBV5-1 to TRBJ1-2; TRBD1 matches at 7 bases. From germline, CDR1 is SGHRS and CDR2 YFSETQ. Germline trimming cut 3 bases from V and 4 bases from J; bases unmatched to any gene: 6. The CDR3 is 14 amino acids. The CDR3 DNA is TGCGCCAGCAGCTATGGAAGACAGGGCTATGGCTACACCTTC. It is translated as CASSYGRQGYGYTF.

The chain carries TRBV2 and TRBJ2-7; D possibly matches TRBD1 or TRBD2 (6 bases each). The V end lost 10 bases, the J end lost 4 bases, and 20 bases lay between the germline ends. This CDR3 has 14 amino acids. Germline V gives CDR1 SNHLY, CDR2 FYNNEI. The CDR3 protein is CATSGAQRIYEQYF. Here the CDR3 DNA reads TGTGCCACCTCGGGGGCCCAGCGAATTTACGAGCAGTACTTC.

This clone was counted a few times. V gene TRBV28 combines with J gene TRBJ1-3, with D hard to call. The CDR3 is made up of 14 amino acids. CDR1 is MDHEN and CDR2 is SYDVKM in the germline V gene. V shed 1 base and J shed 0 bases, with 4 bases lying between them. The CDR3 is CASSLLNSGNTIYF. CDR3 nucleotides: TGTGCCAGCAGTTTATTGAACTCTGGAAACACCATATATTTT.

This chain connects TRBV20-1 to TRBJ2-1; either TRBD1 or TRBD2 may fit D (5 bases each). The CDR3 spans 10 residues. V gave up 6 bases and J gave up 12 bases, with 12 bases separating them. Germline V gives CDR1 DFQATT, CDR2 SNEGSKA (reference sequence). The CDR3 reads CSAALGVQFF. CDR3 nucleotide sequence: TGCAGTGCCGCCCTGGGGGTGCAGTTCTTC.

The chain carries TRBV16 and TRBJ1-1; no definite D call. The CDR3 consists of 14 residues. V lost 4 bases and J 4 bases, leaving 13 bases between the germline ends. The germline CDR1 and CDR2 sequences are KGHSY and FQNENV. CDR3 residues: CASSPTTSGTEAFF. CDR3 sequence (DNA): TGTGCCAGCAGCCCTACCACATCGGGCACTGAAGCTTTCTTT.

The genes are TRBV18 and TRBJ2-4, with TRBD1 identical over 8 bases. Germline V lookup: CDR1 KGHSH, CDR2 LQKENI. J lost 7 bases, V lost 3 bases, and 2 bases had no gene match. CDR3 length: 13 amino acids. CDR3 bases: TGTGCCAGCTCACCGGGACAGGCCAACATTCAGTACTTC. This encodes CASSPGQANIQYF.

The V gene is TRBV11-3, the J gene TRBJ2-1, with 9 nucleotides matching TRBD2. CDR3 length: 17 amino acids. The J segment lost 8 bases and the V segment lost 0 bases, leaving 11 bases of the junction unmatched. Germline V gene data show CDR1 as SGHNT and CDR2 as YENEEA. In DNA, the CDR3 is TGTGCCAGCAGCTTAGATTCGATGGCGGGAGGGCGACATGAGCAGTTCTTC. It codes for CASSLDSMAGGRHEQFF.

A note on this clone: The same CDR3 can be traced to other DNA sequences in this sample. The chain carries TRBV27 and TRBJ2-7; TRBD1 matches at 9 bases. This CDR3 has 14 residues. CDR1 MNHEY and CDR2 SMNVEV come from the germline V gene (reference sequence). Unmatched junction bases numbered 4, after V lost 5 bases and J lost 2 bases. The CDR3 is CASSPRTGAYEQYF. In DNA form, the CDR3 reads TGTGCCAGCAGTCCCCGGACAGGGGCCTACGAGCAGTACTTC.

This clone was counted a single time. The chain has TRBV11-2 and TRBJ2-2; D may correspond to TRBD1 or TRBD2 (5 bases each). With 1 base removed from V and 4 bases from J, the gap between germline ends came to 19 bases. Germline V gene data show CDR1 as SGHAT and CDR2 as FQNNGV. The CDR3 has 18 amino acids. The CDR3 nucleotides are TGTGCCAGCAGCTTAGGCCTGGGACGGGCCCGGGGCACCGGGGAGCTGTTTTTT. Its translation: CASSLGLGRARGTGELFF.

The genes are TRBV20-1 and TRBJ2-5; D uncertain. Trimming removed 6 bases from V and 4 bases from J, with 9 bases in between. The CDR3 runs 11 residues. The germline gives CDR1 DFQATT, CDR2 SNEGSKA (reference sequence). CDR3 protein: CSATPSETQYF. Here the CDR3 DNA reads TGCAGTGCGACCCCTTCAGAGACCCAGTACTTC.

The chain has TRBV4-1 and TRBJ2-3, with 9 bases that match TRBD1. V shed 2 bases, J shed 10 bases, and the junction held 4 bases outside the gene matches. CDR3 size: 13 residues. The germline V gene encodes CDR1 MGHRA and CDR2 YSYEKL. DNA for the CDR3: TGCGCCAGCAGCCAACGGACAGGGGTTCCGCAGTATTTT. Protein sequence: CASSQRTGVPQYF.

The chain uses TRBV18 and TRBJ2-3; 8 bases are shared with TRBD1. V dropped 3 bases and J dropped 6; count of bases not matched to a gene: 8. Germline assignment: CDR1 KGHSH and CDR2 LQKENI. The CDR3 is made up of 15 amino acids. CDR3 DNA sequence: TGTGCCAGCTCACCCGGACAGGGTACGGCCGATACGCAGTATTTT. Protein product: CASSPGQGTADTQYF.

V gene TRBV19 combines with J gene TRBJ2-2, with 7 bases that match TRBD1. V lost 7 bases to trimming and J lost 2 bases; unmatched junction nucleotides: 4. Germline CDR1 and CDR2: LNHDA and SQIVND (reference sequence). CDR3 size: 14 residues. As DNA, the CDR3 is TGTGCCAGTAACAACAGGGGAAACACCGGGGAGCTGTTTTTT. It yields the protein CASNNRGNTGELFF.

The count of this clone is one. The chain employs TRBV19 and TRBJ2-1; 10 bases map to TRBD2. Germline V gene data show CDR1 as LNHDA and CDR2 as SQIVND (reference sequence). The V segment lost 2 bases and the J segment 9 bases; nucleotides outside the gene matches: 7. The CDR3 is 15 amino acids. This CDR3 reads CASSISASGSREQFF. CDR3 DNA sequence: TGTGCCAGTAGTATATCGGCTAGCGGGAGCCGTGAGCAGTTCTTC.

V gene TRBV15 combines with J gene TRBJ1-2; maybe TRBD1 (6 bases). V gave up 4 bases and J gave up 2 bases, with 14 bases separating them. CDR3 length equals 15 residues. Germline V gene sequence: CDR1 LNHNV, CDR2 YYDKDF (reference sequence). The CDR3 nucleotides read TGTGCCACCAGCACACTAGGGGGGGCAAACTATGGCTACACCTTC. This encodes CATSTLGGANYGYTF.

J is TRBJ1-6 and V is TRBV2; 7 bases map to TRBD1. Germline V CDR1 and CDR2: SNHLY, FYNNEI. The J segment lost 8 bases and the V segment lost 8 bases, leaving 6 bases of the junction unmatched. The CDR3 covers 13 residues. CDR3 DNA: TGTGCCAGCGTACAGGGGTTCTATTCACCCCTCCACTTT. Translation gives CASVQGFYSPLHF.

This clone was seen only a few times. This chain joins TRBV10-2 and TRBJ1-2, with D uncertain. Germline CDR1 reads WSHSY; CDR2 reads SAAADI. This CDR3 spans 11 amino acids. V lost 4 bases to trimming and J lost 4 bases, with 4 bases between them. DNA of the CDR3: TGCGCCAGCAGTGGTGTCTATGGCTACACCTTC. It specifies CASSGVYGYTF.

This clone was picked up one time. The gene calls are TRBV4-2 and TRBJ1-1; D may be TRBD1 (5 bases). The CDR3 contains 17 residues. Trimming took off 2 bases at V and 7 bases at J, with 23 bases between the two ends. Germline V gene data show CDR1 as LGHNA and CDR2 as YNFKEQ. In DNA, the CDR3 is TGTGCCAGCAGCCAAAGGGTAGGACACAGAACCCAGGGTGAAGCTTTCTTT. Translation gives CASSQRVGHRTQGEAFF.

V is TRBV6-1 and J is TRBJ1-5; D is unresolved. V lost 5 bases to trimming and J lost 6 bases, with 17 bases between them. This CDR3 contains 15 residues. Germline V gives CDR1 MNHNS, CDR2 SASEGT. The CDR3 protein is CASSPSGGPGQPQHF. The DNA for the CDR3 is TGTGCCAGCAGTCCCTCAGGCGGTCCAGGTCAGCCCCAGCATTTT.

This clone has a single count. V usage is TRBV11-3 and J usage is TRBJ2-5; tentatively, D is TRBD2 (6 bases). The germline V gene encodes CDR1 SGHNT and CDR2 YENEEA. The CDR3 extends over 13 amino acids. V lost 3 bases and J lost 4, with 9 bases in between. CDR3 amino acids: CASSFGGTETQYF. The CDR3 DNA reads TGTGCCAGCAGCTTCGGCGGGACAGAGACCCAGTACTTC.

The chain combines TRBV5-1 with TRBJ2-7, with D tentatively TRBD2 (6 bases). Germline values: CDR1 SGHRS, CDR2 YFSETQ. This CDR3 region has 13 residues. Trimming cost V 5 bases and J 2 bases, with 11 bases left between them. DNA for the CDR3: TGCGCCAGCAGGAGTAGCGGAGCCTACGAGCAGTACTTC. This gives the protein CASRSSGAYEQYF.

This rearrangement joins TRBV6-1 to TRBJ2-1; D is possibly TRBD2 (6 bases). The CDR3 is made up of 15 amino acids. Germline CDR1 reads MNHNS; CDR2 reads SASEGT. The V and J ends lost 5 bases and 6 bases respectively, with 17 bases between them. The CDR3 sequence is CASSRGTLPPNEQFF. Written as DNA, the CDR3 is TGTGCCAGCAGTCGCGGGACTCTACCCCCCAATGAGCAGTTCTTC.

V is TRBV6-6 and J is TRBJ1-1, with a tentative D call TRBD1 (6 bases). This CDR3 spans 15 amino acids. The V end lost 5 bases, the J end lost 1 base, and 14 bases lay between the germline ends. The V gene's germline CDR1 is MNHNY and CDR2 SVGAGI (reference sequence). The CDR3 DNA sequence: TGTGCCAGCAGTCAAACAAAACAGGGGAACACTGAAGCTTTCTTT. Translating gives CASSQTKQGNTEAFF.